Sequencing of this T cell receptor (beta chain) was carried out in a study of T cells in Graves' hyperthyroidism and ophthalmopathy. Study information: Any treatment followed the collection of peripheral blood at initial diagnosis.

Study-wide findings and caveats: Classification by a 13 V-J model distinguished ophthalmopathy from stable hyperthyroidism.

About this clonotype: Antigen unknown.

Amplified TCR beta CDR3 regions derived from RNA transcripts. In the first-round RT-PCR of the TCR CDR3, the HTBI primer set was used. TCRdb fed the multiplex PCR reads into MiXCR, producing one record per CDR3 protein. The data show about 410,000 distinct CDR3 sequences, about 14% seen once. The germline gives CDR1 MGHRA, CDR2 YSYEKL. With V trimmed by 0 bases and J by 9 bases, 17 bases remained unmatched. This CDR3 has 17 amino acids. Ophthalmopathy cases scored 3 or more on the Clinical Activity Score and 4 or more on NOSPECS grade, with duration below 3 months. Specimen: blood. The chain recombines TRBV4-1 with TRBJ2-7; 7 bases align to TRBD2. This TCR came from a woman in her twenties or thirties with Graves' ophthalmopathy. The CDR3 sequence is CASSQDFRGVPFFGQYF. CDR3 coding DNA: TGCGCCAGCAGCCAAGATTTTCGGGGGGTACCCTTTTTTGGGCAGTACTTC.